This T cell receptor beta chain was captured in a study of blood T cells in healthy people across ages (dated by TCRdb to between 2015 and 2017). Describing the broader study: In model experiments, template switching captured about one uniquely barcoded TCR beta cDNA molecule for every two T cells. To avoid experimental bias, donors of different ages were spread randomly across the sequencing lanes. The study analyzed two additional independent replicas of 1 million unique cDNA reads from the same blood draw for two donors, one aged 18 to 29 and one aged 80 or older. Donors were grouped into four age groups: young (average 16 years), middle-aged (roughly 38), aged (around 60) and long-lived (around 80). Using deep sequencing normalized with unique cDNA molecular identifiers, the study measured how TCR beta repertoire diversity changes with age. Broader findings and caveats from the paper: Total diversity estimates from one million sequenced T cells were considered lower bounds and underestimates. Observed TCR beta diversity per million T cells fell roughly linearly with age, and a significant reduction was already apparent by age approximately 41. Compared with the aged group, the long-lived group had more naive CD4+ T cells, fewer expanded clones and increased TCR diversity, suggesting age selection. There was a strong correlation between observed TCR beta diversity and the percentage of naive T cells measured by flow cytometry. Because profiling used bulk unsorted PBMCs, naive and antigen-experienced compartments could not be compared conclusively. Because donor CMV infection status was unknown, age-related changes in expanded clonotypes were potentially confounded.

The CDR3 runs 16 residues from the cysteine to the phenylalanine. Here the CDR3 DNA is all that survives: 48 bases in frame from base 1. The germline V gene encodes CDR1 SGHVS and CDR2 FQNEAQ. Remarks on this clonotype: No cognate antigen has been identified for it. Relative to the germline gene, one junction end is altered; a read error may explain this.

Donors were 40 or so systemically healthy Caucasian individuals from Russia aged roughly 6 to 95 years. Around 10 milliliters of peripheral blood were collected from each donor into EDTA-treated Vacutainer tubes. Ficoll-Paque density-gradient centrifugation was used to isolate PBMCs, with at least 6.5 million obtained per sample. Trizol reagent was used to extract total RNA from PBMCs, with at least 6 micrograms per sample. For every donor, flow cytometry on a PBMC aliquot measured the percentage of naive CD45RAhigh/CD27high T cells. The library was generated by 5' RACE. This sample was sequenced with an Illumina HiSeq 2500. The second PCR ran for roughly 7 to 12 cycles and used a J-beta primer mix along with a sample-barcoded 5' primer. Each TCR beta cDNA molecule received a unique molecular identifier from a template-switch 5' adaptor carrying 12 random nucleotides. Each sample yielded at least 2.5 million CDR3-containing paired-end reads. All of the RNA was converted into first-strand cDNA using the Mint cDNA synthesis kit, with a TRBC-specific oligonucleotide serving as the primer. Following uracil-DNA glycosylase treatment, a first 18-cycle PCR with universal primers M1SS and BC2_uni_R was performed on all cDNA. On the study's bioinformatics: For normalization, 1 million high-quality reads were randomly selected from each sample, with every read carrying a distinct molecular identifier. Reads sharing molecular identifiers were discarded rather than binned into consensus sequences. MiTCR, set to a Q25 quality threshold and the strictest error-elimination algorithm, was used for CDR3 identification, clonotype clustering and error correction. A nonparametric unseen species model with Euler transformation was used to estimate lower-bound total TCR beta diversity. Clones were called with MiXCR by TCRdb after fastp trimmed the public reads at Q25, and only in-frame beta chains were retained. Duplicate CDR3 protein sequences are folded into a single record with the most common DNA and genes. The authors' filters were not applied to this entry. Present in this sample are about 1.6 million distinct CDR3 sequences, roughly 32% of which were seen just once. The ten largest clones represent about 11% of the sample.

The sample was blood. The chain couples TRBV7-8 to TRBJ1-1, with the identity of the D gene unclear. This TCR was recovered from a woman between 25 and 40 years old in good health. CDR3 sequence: CASSAYPRPGGTEAFF. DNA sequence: TGTGCAAGCAGCGCCTATCCTAGACCAGGTGGCACTGAAGCTTTCTTT.